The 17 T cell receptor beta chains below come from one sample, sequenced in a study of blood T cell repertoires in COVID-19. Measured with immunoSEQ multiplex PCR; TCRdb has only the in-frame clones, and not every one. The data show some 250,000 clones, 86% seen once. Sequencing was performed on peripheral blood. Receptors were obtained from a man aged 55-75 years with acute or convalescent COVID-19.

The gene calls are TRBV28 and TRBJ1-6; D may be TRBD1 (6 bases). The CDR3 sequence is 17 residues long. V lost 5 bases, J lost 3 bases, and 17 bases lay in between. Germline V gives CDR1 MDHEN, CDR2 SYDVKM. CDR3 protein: CASSQGAGASYNSPLHF. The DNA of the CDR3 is TGTGCCAGCAGTCAAGGGGCAGGGGCTAGCTATAATTCACCCCTCCACTTT.

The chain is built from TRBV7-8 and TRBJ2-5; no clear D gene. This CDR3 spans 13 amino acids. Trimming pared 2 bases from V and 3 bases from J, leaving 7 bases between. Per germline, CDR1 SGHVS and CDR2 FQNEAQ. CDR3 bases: TGTGCCAGCAGCTTAAGTACGGAAGAGACCCAGTACTTC. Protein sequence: CASSLSTEETQYF.

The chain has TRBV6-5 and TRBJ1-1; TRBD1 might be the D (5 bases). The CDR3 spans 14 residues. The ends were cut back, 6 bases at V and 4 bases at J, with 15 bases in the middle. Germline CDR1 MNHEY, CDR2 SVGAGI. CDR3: CASSPDRRTTEAFF. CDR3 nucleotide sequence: TGTGCCAGCAGCCCCGACAGACGGACCACTGAAGCTTTCTTT.

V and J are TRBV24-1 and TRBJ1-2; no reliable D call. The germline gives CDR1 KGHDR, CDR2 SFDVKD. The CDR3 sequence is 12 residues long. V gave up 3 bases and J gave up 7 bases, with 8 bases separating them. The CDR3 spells CATSDPGSGYTF. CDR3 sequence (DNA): TGTGCCACCAGTGATCCAGGATCTGGCTACACCTTC.

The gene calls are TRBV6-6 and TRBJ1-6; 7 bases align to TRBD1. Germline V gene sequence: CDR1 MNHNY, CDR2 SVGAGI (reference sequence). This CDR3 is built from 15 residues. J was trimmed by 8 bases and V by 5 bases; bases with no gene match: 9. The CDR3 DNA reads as TGTGCCAGCAGTAAGGGAAGGGGGCCTGATTCACCCCTCCACTTT. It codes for CASSKGRGPDSPLHF.

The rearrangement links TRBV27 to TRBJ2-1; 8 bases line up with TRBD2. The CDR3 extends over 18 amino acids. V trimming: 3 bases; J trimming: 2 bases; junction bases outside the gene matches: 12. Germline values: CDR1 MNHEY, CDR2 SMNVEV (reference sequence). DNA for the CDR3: TGTGCCAGCAGTTTCTCCGGGACTAGTACTCGAACCTACAATGAGCAGTTCTTC. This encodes CASSFSGTSTRTYNEQFF.

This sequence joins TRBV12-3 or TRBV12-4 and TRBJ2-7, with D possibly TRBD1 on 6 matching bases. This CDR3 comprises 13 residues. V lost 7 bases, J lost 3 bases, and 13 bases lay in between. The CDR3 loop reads CASTPGAVYEQYF. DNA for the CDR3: TGTGCCAGCACTCCAGGGGCGGTCTACGAGCAGTACTTC.

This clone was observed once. The DNA of the CDR3 is TGTGCCTGGCTCACCAAGAGCTCTGGGGCCAACGTCCTGACTTTC. Translation gives CAWLTKSSGANVLTF. The genes are TRBV30 and TRBJ2-6; no clear D. Per germline, CDR1 GTSNPN and CDR2 SVGIG (reference sequence). The CDR3 is 15 amino acids. V lost 5 bases and J lost 0, with 11 bases in between.

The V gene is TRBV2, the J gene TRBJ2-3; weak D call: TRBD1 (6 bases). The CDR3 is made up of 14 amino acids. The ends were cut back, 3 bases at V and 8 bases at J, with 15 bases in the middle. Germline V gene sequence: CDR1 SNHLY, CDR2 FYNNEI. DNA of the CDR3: TGTGCCAGCAGTGATATCAGGGGTTTGGTTACGCAGTATTTT. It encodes CASSDIRGLVTQYF.

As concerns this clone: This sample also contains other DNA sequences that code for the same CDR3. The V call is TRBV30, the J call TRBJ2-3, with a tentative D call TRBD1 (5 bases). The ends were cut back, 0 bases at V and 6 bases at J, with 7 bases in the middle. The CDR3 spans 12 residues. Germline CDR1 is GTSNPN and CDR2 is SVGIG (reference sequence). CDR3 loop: CAWSVQEDTQYF. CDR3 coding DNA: TGTGCCTGGAGTGTACAGGAGGATACGCAGTATTTT.

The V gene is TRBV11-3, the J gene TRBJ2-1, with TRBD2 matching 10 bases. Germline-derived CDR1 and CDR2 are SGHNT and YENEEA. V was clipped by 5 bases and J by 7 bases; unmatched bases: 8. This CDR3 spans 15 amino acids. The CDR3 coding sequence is TGTGCCAGCAGCCACAGGGTAGCGGGGGGAAATGAGCAGTTCTTC. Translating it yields CASSHRVAGGNEQFF. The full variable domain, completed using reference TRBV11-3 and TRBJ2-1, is EAGVVQSPRYKIIEKKQPVAFWCNPISGHNTLYWYLQNLGQGPELLIRYENEEAVDDSQLPKDRFSAERLKGVDSTLKIQPAELGDSAVYLCASSHRVAGGNEQFFGPGTRLTVL.

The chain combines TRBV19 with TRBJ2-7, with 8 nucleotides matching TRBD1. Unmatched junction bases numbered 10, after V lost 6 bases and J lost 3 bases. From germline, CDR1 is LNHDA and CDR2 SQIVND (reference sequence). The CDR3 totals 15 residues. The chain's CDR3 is CASSQTPGGFYEQYF. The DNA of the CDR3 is TGTGCCAGTAGCCAGACGCCAGGGGGCTTCTACGAGCAGTACTTC.

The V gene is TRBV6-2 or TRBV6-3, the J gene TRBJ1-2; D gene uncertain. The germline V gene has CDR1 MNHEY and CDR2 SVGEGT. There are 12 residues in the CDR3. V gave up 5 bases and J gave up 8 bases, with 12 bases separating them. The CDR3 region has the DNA TGTGCCAGCAGTAAGACGGCGGCGGGCTACACCTTC. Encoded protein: CASSKTAAGYTF.

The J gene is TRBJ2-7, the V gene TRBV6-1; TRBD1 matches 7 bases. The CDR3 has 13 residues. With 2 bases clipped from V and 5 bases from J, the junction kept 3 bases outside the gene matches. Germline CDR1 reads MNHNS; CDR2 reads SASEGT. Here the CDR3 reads CASSEMTGHEQYF. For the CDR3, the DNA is TGTGCCAGCAGTGAAATGACAGGGCACGAGCAGTACTTC.

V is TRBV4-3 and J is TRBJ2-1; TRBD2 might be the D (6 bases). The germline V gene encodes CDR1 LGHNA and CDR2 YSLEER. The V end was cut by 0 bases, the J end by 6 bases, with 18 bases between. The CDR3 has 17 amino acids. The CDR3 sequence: CASSQDRGITLGNEQFF. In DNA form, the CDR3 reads TGCGCCAGCAGCCAAGATCGGGGGATCACGCTGGGCAATGAGCAGTTCTTC.

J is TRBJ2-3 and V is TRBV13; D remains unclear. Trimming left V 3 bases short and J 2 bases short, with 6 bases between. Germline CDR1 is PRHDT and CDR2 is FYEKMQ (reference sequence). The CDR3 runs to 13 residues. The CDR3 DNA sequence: TGTGCCAGCAGCTTCACAAACACAGATACGCAGTATTTT. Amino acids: CASSFTNTDTQYF.

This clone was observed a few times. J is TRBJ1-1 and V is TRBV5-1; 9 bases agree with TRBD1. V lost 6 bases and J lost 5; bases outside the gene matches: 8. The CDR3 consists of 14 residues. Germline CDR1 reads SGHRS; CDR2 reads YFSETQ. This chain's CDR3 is CASTKDRGDTEAFF. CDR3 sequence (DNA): TGCGCCAGCACTAAGGACAGGGGCGATACTGAAGCTTTCTTT.